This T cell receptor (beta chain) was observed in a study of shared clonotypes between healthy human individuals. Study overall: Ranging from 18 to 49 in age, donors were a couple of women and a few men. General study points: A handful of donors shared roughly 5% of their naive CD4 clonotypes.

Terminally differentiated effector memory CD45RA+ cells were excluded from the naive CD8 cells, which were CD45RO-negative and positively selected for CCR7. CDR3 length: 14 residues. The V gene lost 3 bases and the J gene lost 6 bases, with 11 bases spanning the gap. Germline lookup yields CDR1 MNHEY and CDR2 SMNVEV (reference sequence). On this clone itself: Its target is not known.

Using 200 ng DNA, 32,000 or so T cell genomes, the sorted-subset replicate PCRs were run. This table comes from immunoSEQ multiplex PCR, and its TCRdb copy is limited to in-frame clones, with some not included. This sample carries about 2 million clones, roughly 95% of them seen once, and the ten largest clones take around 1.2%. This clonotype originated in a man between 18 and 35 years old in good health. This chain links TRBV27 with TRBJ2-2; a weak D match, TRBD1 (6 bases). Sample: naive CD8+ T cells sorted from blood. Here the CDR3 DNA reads TGTGCCAGCAGTTTGAGGGGGAGCCCCGGGGAGCTGTTTTTT. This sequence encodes CASSLRGSPGELFF.